This TCR beta chain comes out of a study of blood T cell repertoires in COVID-19. Looking at the study overall: The United States, Italy and Spain supplied acute and convalescent COVID-19 samples.

V gave up 5 bases and J gave up 2 bases, with 13 bases separating them. CDR3 size: 14 residues. The germline V gene encodes CDR1 SGHRS and CDR2 YFSETQ. Participants were aged about 18 to 89 years, lived in over 20 US areas, and enrolled virtually. The repertoire was sequenced with immunoSEQ multiplex PCR; TCRdb's copy has only in-frame clones and lacks some. The sample includes 250,000 to 300,000 clones, roughly 88% of them seen just once. Sequenced: PBMCs or T cells enriched from blood (not recorded which). V usage is TRBV5-1 and J usage is TRBJ1-1; no firm D call. This TCR derives from a woman younger than 45 who had recovered from COVID-19. DNA for the CDR3: TGCGCCAGCAGTCTTTTCGGGGTTAACACTGAAGCTTTCTTT. Translated, it gives CASSLFGVNTEAFF. Full variable domain (remainder filled in from reference TRBV5-1 and TRBJ1-1): KAGVTQTPRYLIKTRGQQVTLSCSPISGHRSVSWYQQTPGQGLQFLFEYFSETQRNKGNFPGRFSGRQFSNSRSEMNVSTLELGDSALYLCASSLFGVNTEAFFGQGTRLTVV.